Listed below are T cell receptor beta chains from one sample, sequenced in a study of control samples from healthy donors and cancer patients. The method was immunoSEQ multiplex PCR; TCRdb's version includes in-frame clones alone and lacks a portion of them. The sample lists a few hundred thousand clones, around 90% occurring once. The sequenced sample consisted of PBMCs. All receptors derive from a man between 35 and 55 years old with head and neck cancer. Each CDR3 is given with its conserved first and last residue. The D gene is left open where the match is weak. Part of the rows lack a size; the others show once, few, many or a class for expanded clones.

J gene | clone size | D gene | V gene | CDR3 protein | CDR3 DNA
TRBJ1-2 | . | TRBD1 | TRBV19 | CASSPGTGDYGYTF | TGTGCCAGTAGTCCCGGGACAGGGGACTATGGCTACACCTTC
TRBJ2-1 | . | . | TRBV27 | CASSTATSYNEQFF | TGTGCCAGCAGTACGGCTACCTCCTACAATGAGCAGTTCTTC
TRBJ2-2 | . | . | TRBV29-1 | CSVARDMNTGELFF | TGCAGCGTTGCTCGGGACATGAACACCGGGGAGCTGTTTTTT
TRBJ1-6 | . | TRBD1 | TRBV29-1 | CSARTGAYNSPLHF | TGCAGCGCTCGGACAGGCGCCTATAATTCACCCCTCCACTTT
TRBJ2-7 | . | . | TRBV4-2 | CASSQGTTPGTPVYEQYF | TGTGCCAGCAGCCAAGGAACAACTCCCGGGACTCCAGTCTACGAGCAGTACTTC
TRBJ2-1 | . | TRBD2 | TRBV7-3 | CASSLRGGRQPYNEQFF | TGTGCCAGCAGCTTAAGGGGCGGGAGACAACCCTACAATGAGCAGTTCTTC
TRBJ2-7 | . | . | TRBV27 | CASSPPRQGGSYEQYF | TGTGCCAGCAGTCCTCCGCGACAGGGAGGCTCCTACGAGCAGTACTTC
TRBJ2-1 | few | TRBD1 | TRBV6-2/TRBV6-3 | CASSRPTGTGRDEQFF | TGTGCCAGCAGTCGACCCACCGGGACAGGGAGGGATGAGCAGTTCTTC
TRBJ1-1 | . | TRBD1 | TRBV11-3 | CASSLGTGVNTEAFF | TGTGCCAGCAGCTTAGGCACAGGGGTGAACACTGAAGCTTTCTTT
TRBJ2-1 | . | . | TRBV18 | CASSPGYDGSYNEQFF | TGTGCCAGCTCACCTGGGTATGATGGGTCTTACAATGAGCAGTTCTTC
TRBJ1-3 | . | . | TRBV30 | CAWSAPFPNSGNTIYF | TGTGCCTGGAGTGCCCCCTTTCCGAACTCTGGAAACACCATATATTTT
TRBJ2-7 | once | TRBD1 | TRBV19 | CASSSSGQGAYEQYF | TGTGCCAGTAGTTCATCGGGACAGGGAGCCTACGAGCAGTACTTC
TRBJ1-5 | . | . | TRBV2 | CASSATAYGAQHF | TGTGCCAGCAGCGCAACAGCCTATGGGGCCCAGCATTTT
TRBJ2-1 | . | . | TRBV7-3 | CASSFLQGNEQFF | TGTGCCAGCAGCTTTTTACAGGGAAACGAGCAGTTCTTC
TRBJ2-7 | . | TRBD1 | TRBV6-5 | CASTSDRGSYEQYF | TGTGCCAGCACCTCAGACAGGGGCTCCTACGAGCAGTACTTC
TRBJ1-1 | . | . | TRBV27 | CASSQWSENTEAFF | TGTGCCAGCAGTCAATGGAGCGAGAACACTGAAGCTTTCTTT
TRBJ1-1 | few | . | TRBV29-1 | CSVEEGATEAFF | TGCAGCGTTGAAGAGGGGGCCACTGAAGCTTTCTTT
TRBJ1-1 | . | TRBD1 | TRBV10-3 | CAISESTGATEAFF | TGTGCCATCAGTGAGTCGACAGGGGCAACTGAAGCTTTCTTT
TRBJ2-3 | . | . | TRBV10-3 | CAIRGSGAPTDTQYF | TGTGCCATCAGGGGGTCAGGGGCTCCCACAGATACGCAGTATTTT
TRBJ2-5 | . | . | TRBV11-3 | CASSRGGETQYF | TGTGCCAGCAGCCGGGGTGGCGAGACCCAGTACTTC
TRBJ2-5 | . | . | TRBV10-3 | CAIGIEYQETQYF | TGTGCCATCGGAATAGAGTACCAAGAGACCCAGTACTTC
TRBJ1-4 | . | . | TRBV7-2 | CASSLVGTVNEKLFF | TGTGCCAGCAGCTTAGTCGGAACAGTTAATGAAAAACTGTTTTTT
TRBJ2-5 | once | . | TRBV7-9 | CASSLGDTYQETQYF | TGTGCCAGCAGCTTAGGGGACACCTACCAAGAGACCCAGTACTTC
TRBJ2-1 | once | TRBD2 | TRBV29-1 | CSGIAGVHEQFF | TGCAGCGGGATAGCGGGAGTCCATGAGCAGTTCTTC
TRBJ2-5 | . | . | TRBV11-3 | CASSSDGGRGETQYF | TGTGCCAGCAGCTCAGACGGGGGACGAGGGGAGACCCAGTACTTC
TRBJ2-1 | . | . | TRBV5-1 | CASSGSYEQFF | TGCGCCAGCAGCGGATCTTATGAGCAGTTCTTC
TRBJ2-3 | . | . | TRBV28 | CASSLLALGGGTDTQYF | TGTGCCAGCAGTCTCCTCGCCCTTGGAGGAGGCACAGATACGCAGTATTTT